What follows is one TCR beta chain and its context. Participant ages covered roughly 18 to 89 years across about two dozen US areas. Exposed study participants had met a COVID-19 case within 2 weeks before entry. The data originate from a study of blood T cell repertoires in COVID-19. Study-wide context: Sources were T cells, B-cell-depleted T cells, or PBMCs; the material itself was cDNA or gDNA.

Sequenced by immunoSEQ multiplex PCR; TCRdb stores in-frame clones only, minus some. The sample records some 300,000 clones, roughly 90% being singletons. Germline trimming cut 6 bases from V and 8 bases from J; bases unmatched to any gene: 11. Germline V gives CDR1 SGHVS, CDR2 FQNEAQ. The CDR3 runs to 14 residues. This chain uses TRBV7-8 with TRBJ1-2; TRBD1 aligns across 8 bases. Sample: PBMCs or T cells enriched from blood (not recorded which). The sequence came from a woman aged 45-65 years who had been exposed to COVID-19. As DNA, the CDR3 is TGTGCCAGCAGGCAGGGGGCCAACTCTGGGGGCTACACCTTC. This encodes CASRQGANSGGYTF.